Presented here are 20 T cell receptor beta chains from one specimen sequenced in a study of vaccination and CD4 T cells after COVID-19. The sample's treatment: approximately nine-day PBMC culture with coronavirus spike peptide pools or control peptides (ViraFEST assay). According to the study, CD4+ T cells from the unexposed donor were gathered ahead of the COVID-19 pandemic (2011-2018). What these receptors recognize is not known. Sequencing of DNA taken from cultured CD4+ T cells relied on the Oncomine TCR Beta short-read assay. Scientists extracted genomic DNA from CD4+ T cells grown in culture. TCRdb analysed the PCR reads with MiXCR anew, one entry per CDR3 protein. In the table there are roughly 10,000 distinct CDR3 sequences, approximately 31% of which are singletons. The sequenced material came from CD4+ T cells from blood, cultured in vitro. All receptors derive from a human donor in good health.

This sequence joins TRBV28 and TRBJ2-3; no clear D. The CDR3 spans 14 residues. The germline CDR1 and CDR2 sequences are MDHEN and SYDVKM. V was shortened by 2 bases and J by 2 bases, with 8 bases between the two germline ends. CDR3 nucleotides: TGTGCCAGCAGTTTAGGGCAGGACACAGATACGCAGTATTTT. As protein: CASSLGQDTDTQYF.

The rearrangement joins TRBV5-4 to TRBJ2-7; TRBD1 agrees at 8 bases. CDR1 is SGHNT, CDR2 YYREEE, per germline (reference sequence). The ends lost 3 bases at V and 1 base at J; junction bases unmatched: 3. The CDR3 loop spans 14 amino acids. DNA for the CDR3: TGTGCCAGCAGCTCAACAGGGGGTTCCTACGAGCAGTACTTC. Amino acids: CASSSTGGSYEQYF.

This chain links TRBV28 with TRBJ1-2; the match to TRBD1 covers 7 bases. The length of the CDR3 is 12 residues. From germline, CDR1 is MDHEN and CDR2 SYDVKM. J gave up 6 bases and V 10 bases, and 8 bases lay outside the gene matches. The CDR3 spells CATGTASHGYTF. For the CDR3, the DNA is TGTGCCACGGGGACAGCCTCTCATGGCTACACCTTC.

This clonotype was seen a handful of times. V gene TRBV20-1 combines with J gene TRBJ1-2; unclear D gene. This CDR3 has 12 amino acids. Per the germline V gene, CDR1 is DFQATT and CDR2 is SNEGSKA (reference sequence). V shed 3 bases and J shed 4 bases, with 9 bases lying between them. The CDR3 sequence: CSASIRGYGYTF. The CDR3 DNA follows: TGCAGTGCTAGTATCCGGGGCTATGGCTACACCTTC.

In nucleotides, the CDR3 is TGCAGTGCAAACTCCGGGACTAGCGGGAGCTATACGCAGTATTTT. Its translation: CSANSGTSGSYTQYF. The chain combines TRBV20-1 with TRBJ2-3; TRBD2 agrees at 14 bases. Germline V gene data show CDR1 as DFQATT and CDR2 as SNEGSKA (reference sequence). The V gene end was trimmed by 6 bases and the J gene end by 7 bases; junction bases not matched to a gene: 9. The length of the CDR3 is 15 residues.

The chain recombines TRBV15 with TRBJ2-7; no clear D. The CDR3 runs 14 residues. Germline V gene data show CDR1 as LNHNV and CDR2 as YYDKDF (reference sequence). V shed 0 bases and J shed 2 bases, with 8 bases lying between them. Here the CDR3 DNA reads TGTGCCACCAGCAGAGAGAGGATTGCCTACGAGCAGTACTTC. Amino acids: CATSRERIAYEQYF.

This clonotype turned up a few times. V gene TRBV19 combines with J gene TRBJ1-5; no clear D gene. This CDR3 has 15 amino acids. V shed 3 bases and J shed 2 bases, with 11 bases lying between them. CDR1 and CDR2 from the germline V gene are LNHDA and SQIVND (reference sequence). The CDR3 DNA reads TGTGCCAGTAGTATCTCCAATATTGGCAATCAGCCCCAGCATTTT. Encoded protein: CASSISNIGNQPQHF.

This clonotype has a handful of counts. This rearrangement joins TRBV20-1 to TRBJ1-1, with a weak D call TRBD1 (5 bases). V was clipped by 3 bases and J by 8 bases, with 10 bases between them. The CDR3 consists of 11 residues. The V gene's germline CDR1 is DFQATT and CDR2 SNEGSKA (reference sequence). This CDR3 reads CSARGGTEAFF. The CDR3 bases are TGCAGTGCTAGGGGCGGGACGGAAGCTTTCTTT.

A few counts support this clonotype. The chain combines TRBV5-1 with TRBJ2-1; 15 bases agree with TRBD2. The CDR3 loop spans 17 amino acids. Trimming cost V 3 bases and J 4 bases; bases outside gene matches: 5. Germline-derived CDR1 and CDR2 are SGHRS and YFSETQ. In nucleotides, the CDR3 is TGCGCCAGCAGCTGGACTAGCGGGAGGGCCGGGTACAATGAGCAGTTCTTC. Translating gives CASSWTSGRAGYNEQFF.

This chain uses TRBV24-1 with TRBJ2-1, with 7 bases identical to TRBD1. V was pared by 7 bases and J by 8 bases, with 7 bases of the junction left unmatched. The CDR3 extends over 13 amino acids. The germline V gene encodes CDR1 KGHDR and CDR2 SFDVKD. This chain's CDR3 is CATRHTGADEQFF. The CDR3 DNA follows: TGTGCCACCAGACATACAGGGGCGGATGAGCAGTTCTTC.

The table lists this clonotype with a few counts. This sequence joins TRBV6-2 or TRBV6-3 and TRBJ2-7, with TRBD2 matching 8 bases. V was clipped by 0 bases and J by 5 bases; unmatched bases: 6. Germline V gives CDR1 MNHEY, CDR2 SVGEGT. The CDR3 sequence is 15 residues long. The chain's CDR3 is CASSYSSGIGNEQYF. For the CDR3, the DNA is TGTGCCAGCAGTTACTCTAGCGGGATCGGTAACGAGCAGTACTTC.

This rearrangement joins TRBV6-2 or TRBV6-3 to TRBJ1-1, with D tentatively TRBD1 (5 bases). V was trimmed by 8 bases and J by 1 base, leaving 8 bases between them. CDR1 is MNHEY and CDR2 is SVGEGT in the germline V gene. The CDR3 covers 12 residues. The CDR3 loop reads CASVGGNTEAFF. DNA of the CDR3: TGTGCCAGCGTGGGGGGGAACACTGAAGCTTTCTTT.

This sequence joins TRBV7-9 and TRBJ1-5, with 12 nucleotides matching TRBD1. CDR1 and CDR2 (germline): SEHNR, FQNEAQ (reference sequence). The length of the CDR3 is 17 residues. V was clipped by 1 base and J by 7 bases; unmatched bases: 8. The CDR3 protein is CASSLGGGQGARQPQHF. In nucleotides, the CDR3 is TGTGCCAGCAGCTTAGGGGGGGGACAGGGGGCAAGACAGCCCCAGCATTTT.

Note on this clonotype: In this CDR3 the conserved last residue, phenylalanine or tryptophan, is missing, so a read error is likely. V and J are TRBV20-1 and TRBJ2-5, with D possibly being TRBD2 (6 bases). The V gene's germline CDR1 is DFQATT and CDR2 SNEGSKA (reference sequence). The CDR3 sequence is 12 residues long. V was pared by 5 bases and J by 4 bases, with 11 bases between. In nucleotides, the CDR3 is TGCAGTGCTCCCCGCGGGGTAGAGACCCAGTACTTA. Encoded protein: CSAPRGVETQYL.

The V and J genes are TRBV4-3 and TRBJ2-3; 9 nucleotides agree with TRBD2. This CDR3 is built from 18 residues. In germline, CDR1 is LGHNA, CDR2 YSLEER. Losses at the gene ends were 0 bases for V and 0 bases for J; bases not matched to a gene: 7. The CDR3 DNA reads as TGCGCCAGCAGCCAAGATCCCCTAGCGGGAACTAGCACAGATACGCAGTATTTT. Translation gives CASSQDPLAGTSTDTQYF.

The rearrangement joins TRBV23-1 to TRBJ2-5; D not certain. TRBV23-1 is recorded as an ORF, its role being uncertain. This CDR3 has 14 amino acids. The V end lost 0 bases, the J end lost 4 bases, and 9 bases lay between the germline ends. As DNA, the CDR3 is TGCGCCAGCAGTCAATCATCTAGTTTAGAGACCCAGTACTTC. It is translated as CASSQSSSLETQYF.

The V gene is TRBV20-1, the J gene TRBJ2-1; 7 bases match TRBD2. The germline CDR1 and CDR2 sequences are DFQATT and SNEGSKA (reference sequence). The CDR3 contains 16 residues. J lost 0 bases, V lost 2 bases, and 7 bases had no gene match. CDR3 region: CSARRASGSSYNEQFF. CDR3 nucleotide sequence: TGCAGTGCTAGACGAGCTAGCGGAAGCTCCTACAATGAGCAGTTCTTC.

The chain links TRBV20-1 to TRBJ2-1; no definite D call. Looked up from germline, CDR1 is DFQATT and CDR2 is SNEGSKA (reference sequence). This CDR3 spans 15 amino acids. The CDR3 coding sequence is TGCAGCTTCGGAACCCAACACACACTATACAATGAGCAGTTCTTC. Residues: CSFGTQHTLYNEQFF.

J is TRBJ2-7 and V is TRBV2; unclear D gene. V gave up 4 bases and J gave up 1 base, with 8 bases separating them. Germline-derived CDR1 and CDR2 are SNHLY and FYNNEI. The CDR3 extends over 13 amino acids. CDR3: CASSVLQSYEQYF. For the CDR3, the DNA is TGTGCCAGCAGTGTTTTACAGTCCTACGAGCAGTACTTC.

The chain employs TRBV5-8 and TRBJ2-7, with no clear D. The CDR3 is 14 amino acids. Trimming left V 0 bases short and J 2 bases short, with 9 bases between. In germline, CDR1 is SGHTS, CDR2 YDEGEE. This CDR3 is CASSLVGLTYEQYF. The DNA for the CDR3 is TGTGCCAGCAGCTTGGTTGGGTTAACCTACGAGCAGTACTTC.